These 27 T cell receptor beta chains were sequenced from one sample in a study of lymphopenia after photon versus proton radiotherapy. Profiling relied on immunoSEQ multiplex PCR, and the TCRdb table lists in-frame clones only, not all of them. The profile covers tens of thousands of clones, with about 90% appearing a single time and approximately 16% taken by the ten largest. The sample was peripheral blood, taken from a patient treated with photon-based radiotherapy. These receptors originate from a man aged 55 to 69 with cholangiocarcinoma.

Here the CDR3 reads CASRGTSGMYNEQFF. As DNA, the CDR3 is TGTGCCAGCAGGGGGACTAGCGGGATGTACAATGAGCAGTTCTTC. The chain couples TRBV27 to TRBJ2-1, with TRBD2 identical over 13 bases. The junction had 3 bases not matched to a gene; V was cut back by 6 bases and J by 4 bases. The CDR3 extends over 15 amino acids. Germline V gives CDR1 MNHEY, CDR2 SMNVEV (reference sequence).

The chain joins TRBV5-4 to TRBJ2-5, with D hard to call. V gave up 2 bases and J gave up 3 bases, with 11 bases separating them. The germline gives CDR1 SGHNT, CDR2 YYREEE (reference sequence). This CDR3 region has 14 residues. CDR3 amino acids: CASSLGFLEETQYF. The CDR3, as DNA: TGTGCCAGCAGCTTAGGTTTCCTCGAAGAGACCCAGTACTTC.

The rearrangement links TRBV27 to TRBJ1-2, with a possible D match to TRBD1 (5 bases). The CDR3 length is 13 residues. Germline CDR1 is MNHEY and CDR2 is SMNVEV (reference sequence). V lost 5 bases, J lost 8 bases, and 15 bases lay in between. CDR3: CASSDRGGHGYTF. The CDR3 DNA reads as TGTGCCAGCAGTGATCGGGGGGGTCACGGCTACACCTTC.

The CDR3 spells CASSIRAGGTDTQYF. In nucleotides, the CDR3 is TGTGCCAGTAGTATCAGGGCAGGGGGCACAGATACGCAGTATTTT. J is TRBJ2-3 and V is TRBV19; possible D gene TRBD1, 6 bases. Looked up from germline, CDR1 is LNHDA and CDR2 is SQIVND (reference sequence). V gave up 3 bases and J gave up 1 base, with 11 bases separating them. There are 15 residues in the CDR3. The whole variable domain, remainder taken from reference TRBV19 and TRBJ2-3, is DGGITQSPKYLFRKEGQNVTLSCEQNLNHDAMYWYRQDPGQGLRLIYYSQIVNDFQKGDIAEGYSVSREKKESFPLTVTSAQKNPTAFYLCASSIRAGGTDTQYFGPGTRLTVL.

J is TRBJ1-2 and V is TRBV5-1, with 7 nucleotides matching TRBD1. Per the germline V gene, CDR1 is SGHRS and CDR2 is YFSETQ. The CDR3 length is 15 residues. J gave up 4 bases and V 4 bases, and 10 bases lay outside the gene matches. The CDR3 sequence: CASSARDSLFYGYTF. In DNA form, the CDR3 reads TGCGCCAGCAGCGCGAGGGACAGCCTCTTCTATGGCTACACCTTC.

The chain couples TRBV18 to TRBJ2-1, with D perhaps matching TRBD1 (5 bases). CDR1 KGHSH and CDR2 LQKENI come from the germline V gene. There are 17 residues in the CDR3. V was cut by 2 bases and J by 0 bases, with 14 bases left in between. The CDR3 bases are TGTGCCAGCTCACCAGTATTGCCAAGGGGCTCCTACAATGAGCAGTTCTTC. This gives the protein CASSPVLPRGSYNEQFF.

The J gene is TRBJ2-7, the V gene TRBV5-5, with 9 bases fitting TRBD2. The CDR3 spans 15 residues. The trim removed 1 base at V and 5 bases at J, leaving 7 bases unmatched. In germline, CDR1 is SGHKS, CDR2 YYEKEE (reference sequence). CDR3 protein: CASSLFAGGPDEQYF. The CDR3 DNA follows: TGTGCCAGCAGCTTGTTTGCGGGAGGGCCAGACGAGCAGTACTTC.

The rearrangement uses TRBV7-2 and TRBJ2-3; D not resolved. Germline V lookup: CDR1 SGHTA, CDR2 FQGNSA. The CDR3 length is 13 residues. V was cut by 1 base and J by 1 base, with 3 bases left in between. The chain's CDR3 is CASSLGRTDTQYF. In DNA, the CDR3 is TGTGCCAGCAGCTTAGGCCGCACAGATACGCAGTATTTT.

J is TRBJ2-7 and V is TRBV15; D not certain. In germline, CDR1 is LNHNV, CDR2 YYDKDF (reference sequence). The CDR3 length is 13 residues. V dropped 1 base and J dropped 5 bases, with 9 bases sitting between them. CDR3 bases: TGTGCCACCAGCAGAGGGGGTCAGGACGAGCAGTACTTC. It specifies CATSRGGQDEQYF.

The CDR3 spells CASSLAPTGYQETQYF. CDR3 nucleotide sequence: TGTGCCAGCAGCTTAGCCCCAACGGGGTACCAAGAGACCCAGTACTTC. This chain links TRBV11-2 with TRBJ2-5; tentatively, D is TRBD2 (5 bases). The CDR3 runs 16 residues. Per the germline V gene, CDR1 is SGHAT and CDR2 is FQNNGV. Trimming removed 1 base at V and 0 bases at J, with 12 bases between.

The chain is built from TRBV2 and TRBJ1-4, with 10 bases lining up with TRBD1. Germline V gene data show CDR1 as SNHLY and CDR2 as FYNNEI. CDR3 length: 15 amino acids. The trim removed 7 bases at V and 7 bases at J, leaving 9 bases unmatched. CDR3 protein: CASTEEGTGVEKLFF. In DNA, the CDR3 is TGTGCCAGCACCGAGGAAGGGACAGGGGTTGAAAAACTGTTTTTT.

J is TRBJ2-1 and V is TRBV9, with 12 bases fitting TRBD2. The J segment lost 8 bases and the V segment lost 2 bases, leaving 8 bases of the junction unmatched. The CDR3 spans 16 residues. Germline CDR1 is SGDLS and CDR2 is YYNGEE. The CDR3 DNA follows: TGTGCCAGCAGCGTCGACCCTAGCGGGGGGGCTCATGAGCAGTTCTTC. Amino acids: CASSVDPSGGAHEQFF. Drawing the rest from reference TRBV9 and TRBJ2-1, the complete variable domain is DSGVTQTPKHLITATGQRVTLRCSPRSGDLSVYWYQQSLDQGLQFLIQYYNGEERAKGNILERFSAQQFPDLHSELNLSSLELGDSALYFCASSVDPSGGAHEQFFGPGTRLTVL.

CDR3 residues: CASRYASENTGELFF. As DNA, the CDR3 is TGTGCCAGCAGGTACGCGTCTGAGAACACCGGGGAGCTGTTTTTT. V is TRBV7-8 and J is TRBJ2-2; D is unclear. Trimming removed 6 bases from V and 1 base from J, with 12 bases in between. The germline V gene encodes CDR1 SGHVS and CDR2 FQNEAQ. CDR3 size: 15 residues.

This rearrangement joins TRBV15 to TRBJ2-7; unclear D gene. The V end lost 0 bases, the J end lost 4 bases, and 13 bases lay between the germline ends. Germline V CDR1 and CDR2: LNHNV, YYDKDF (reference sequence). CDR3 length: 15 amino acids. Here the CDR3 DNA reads TGTGCCACCAGCAGAGATCGTGGCACCTTATACGAGCAGTACTTC. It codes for CATSRDRGTLYEQYF.

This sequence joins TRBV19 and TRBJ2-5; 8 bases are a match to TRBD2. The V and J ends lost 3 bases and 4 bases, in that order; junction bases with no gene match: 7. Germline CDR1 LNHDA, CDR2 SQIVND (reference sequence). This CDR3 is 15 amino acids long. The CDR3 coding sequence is TGTGCCAGTAGTATTCTTGCGGGGGGCGGAGAGACCCAGTACTTC. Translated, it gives CASSILAGGGETQYF.

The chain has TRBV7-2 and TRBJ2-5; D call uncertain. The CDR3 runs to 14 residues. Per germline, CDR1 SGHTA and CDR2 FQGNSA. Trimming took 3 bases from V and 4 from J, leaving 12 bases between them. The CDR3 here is CASSFFTSSETQYF. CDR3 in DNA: TGTGCCAGCAGCTTTTTTACGAGTTCAGAGACCCAGTACTTC.

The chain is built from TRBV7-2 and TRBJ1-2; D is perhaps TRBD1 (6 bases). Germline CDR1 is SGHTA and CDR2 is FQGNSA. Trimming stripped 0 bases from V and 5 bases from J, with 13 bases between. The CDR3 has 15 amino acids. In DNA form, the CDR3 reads TGTGCCAGCAGCTTAGCAAGGGGGGCAGGGTATGGCTACACCTTC. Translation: CASSLARGAGYGYTF.

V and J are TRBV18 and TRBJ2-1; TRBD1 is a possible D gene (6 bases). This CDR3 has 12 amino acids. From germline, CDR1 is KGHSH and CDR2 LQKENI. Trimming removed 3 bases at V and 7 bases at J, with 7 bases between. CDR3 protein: CASSPQGNEQFF. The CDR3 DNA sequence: TGTGCCAGCTCACCGCAGGGGAATGAGCAGTTCTTC.

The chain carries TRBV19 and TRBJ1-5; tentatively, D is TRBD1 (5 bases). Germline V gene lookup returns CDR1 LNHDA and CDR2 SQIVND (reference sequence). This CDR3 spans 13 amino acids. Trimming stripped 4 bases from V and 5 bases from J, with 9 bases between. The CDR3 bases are TGTGCCAGTAGTACGGGACCGGATCAGCCCCAGCATTTT. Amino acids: CASSTGPDQPQHF.

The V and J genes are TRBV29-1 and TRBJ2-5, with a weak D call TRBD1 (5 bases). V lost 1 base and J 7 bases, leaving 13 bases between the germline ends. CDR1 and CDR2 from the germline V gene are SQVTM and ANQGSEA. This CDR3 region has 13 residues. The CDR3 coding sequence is TGCAGCGTTGAAGGACAGTATACGGGGACCCAGTACTTC. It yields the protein CSVEGQYTGTQYF.

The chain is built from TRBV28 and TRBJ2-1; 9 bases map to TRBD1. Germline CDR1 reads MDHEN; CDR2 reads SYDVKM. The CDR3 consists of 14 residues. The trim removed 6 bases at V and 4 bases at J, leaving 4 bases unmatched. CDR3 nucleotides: TGTGCCAGCAGCGGGGACAGGGAATACAATGAGCAGTTCTTC. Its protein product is CASSGDREYNEQFF. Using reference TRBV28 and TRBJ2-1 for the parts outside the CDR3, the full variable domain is DVKVTQSSRYLVKRTGEKVFLECVQDMDHENMFWYRQDPGLGLRLIYFSYDVKMKEKGDIPEGYSVSREKKERFSLILESASTNQTSMYLCASSGDREYNEQFFGPGTRLTVL.

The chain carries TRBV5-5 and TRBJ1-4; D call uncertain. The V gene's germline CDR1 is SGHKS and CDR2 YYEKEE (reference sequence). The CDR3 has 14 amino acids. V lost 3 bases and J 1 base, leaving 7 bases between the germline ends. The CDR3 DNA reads TGTGCCAGCAGCTCCTCGGGAACTAATGAAAAACTGTTTTTT. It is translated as CASSSSGTNEKLFF.

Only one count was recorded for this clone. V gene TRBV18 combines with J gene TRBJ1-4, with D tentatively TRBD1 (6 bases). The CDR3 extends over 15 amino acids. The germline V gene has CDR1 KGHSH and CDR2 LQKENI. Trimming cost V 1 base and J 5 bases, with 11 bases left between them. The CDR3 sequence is CASSPRKGGNEKLFF. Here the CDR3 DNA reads TGTGCCAGCTCACCACGGAAGGGGGGGAATGAAAAACTGTTTTTT.

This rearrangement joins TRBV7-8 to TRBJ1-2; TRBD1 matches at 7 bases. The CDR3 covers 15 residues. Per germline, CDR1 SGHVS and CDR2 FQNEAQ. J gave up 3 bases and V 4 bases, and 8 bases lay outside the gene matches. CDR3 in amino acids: CASSSVSGTDYGYTF. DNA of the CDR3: TGTGCCAGCAGCTCAGTATCCGGGACAGACTATGGCTACACCTTC. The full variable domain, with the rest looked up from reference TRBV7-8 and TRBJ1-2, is GAGVSQSPRYKVAKRGQDVALRCDPISGHVSLFWYQQALGQGPEFLTYFQNEAQLDKSGLPSDRFFAERPEGSVSTLKIQRTQQEDSAVYLCASSSVSGTDYGYTFGSGTRLTVV.

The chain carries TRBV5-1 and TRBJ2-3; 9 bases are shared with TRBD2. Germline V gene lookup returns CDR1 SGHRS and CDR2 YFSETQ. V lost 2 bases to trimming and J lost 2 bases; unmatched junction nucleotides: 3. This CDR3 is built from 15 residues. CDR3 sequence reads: CASSLQGLATDTQYF. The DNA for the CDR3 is TGCGCCAGCAGCTTACAGGGACTAGCCACAGATACGCAGTATTTT. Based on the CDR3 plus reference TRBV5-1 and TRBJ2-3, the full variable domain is KAGVTQTPRYLIKTRGQQVTLSCSPISGHRSVSWYQQTPGQGLQFLFEYFSETQRNKGNFPGRFSGRQFSNSRSEMNVSTLELGDSALYLCASSLQGLATDTQYFGPGTRLTVL.

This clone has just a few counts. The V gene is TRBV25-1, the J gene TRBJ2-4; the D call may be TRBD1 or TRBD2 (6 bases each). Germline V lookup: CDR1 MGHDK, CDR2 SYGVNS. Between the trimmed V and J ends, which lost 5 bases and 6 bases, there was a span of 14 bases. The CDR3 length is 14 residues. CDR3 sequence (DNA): TGTGCCAGCAGTCCATCGGGGGCAGTAAACATTCAGTACTTC. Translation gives CASSPSGAVNIQYF.

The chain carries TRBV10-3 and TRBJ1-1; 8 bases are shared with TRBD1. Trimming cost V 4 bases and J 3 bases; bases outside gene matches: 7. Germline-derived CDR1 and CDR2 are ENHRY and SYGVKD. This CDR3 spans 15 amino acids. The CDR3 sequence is CAISGPGGTDTEAFF. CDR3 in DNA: TGTGCCATCAGTGGGCCAGGGGGCACGGACACTGAAGCTTTCTTT.